This T cell receptor (beta chain) emerged from a study of a mutant IDH1 vaccine in newly diagnosed glioma. Study-level information: Patients underwent eight vaccinations, which took place in weeks 1, 3, 5, 7, 11, 15, 19 and 23. Vaccinations were initiated 4-6 weeks following radiotherapy alone, or were given together with temozolomide cycles. Therapy received beforehand was radiotherapy, temozolomide, or both, with most patients given both.

This CDR3 has 14 residues. With 3 bases removed from V and 1 base from J, the gap between germline ends came to 8 bases. Germline CDR1 LNHDA, CDR2 SQIVND (reference sequence). The time point denotes: week 5, during vaccination. A single vaccine dose contained 300 ug of mutant IDH1 20-mer peptide, and topical imiquimod was used with it. Tumors from donors were new WHO grade 3 or 4 IDH1-mutant astrocytomas with ATRX loss. The protocol was immunoSEQ multiplex PCR, while the TCRdb copy is restricted to in-frame clones and leaves out a portion. The sample has 50,000 or so clones; 78% are singletons. In the case of this clone: What it binds is not known.

The chain recombines TRBV19 with TRBJ2-3, with D possibly TRBD1 on 6 matching bases. The origin of this receptor is a woman in her forties with glioma. The sequencing here drew on PBMCs, taken from a glioma patient whose treatment included an IDH1 peptide vaccine. CDR3 amino acids: CASSIPGGTDTQYF. The CDR3 nucleotides are TGTGCCAGTAGTATCCCAGGGGGCACAGATACGCAGTATTTT. The variable domain in full, completed from reference TRBV19 and TRBJ2-3, reads DGGITQSPKYLFRKEGQNVTLSCEQNLNHDAMYWYRQDPGQGLRLIYYSQIVNDFQKGDIAEGYSVSREKKESFPLTVTSAQKNPTAFYLCASSIPGGTDTQYFGPGTRLTVL.